What follows are 28 T cell receptor beta chains derived from one specimen sequenced in a study of T cells in Graves' hyperthyroidism and ophthalmopathy. Amplified TCR beta CDR3 regions derived from RNA transcripts. The TCR CDR3 was amplified in a first-round RT-PCR using the HTBI primer set. Each CDR3 protein is one row after TCRdb ran MiXCR on the multiplex PCR reads. This sample has roughly 600,000 distinct CDR3 sequences, with roughly 14% found just once. The material sequenced was blood. The origin of the receptors is a woman aged 45-65 years with Graves' ophthalmopathy.

This clonotype was observed a few times. The V gene is TRBV5-5, the J gene TRBJ2-7; 7 nucleotides match TRBD2. Germline-derived CDR1 and CDR2 are SGHKS and YYEKEE (reference sequence). The CDR3 contains 16 residues. The ends lost 1 base at V and 2 bases at J; junction bases unmatched: 9. The CDR3 is CASSLYGGVTAYEQYF. As DNA, the CDR3 is TGTGCCAGCAGCTTGTATGGGGGGGTAACCGCCTACGAGCAGTACTTC.

This clonotype came up many times. The V and J genes are TRBV14 and TRBJ2-7, with D unresolved. The CDR3 is 11 amino acids. Germline-derived CDR1 and CDR2 are SGHDN and FVKESK. Trimming left V 1 base short and J 8 bases short, with 6 bases between. CDR3 sequence (DNA): TGTGCCAGCAGCCAAGGGCCGAAGCAGTACTTC. Encoded protein: CASSQGPKQYF.

This clonotype was found many times. The CDR3: CASSPRTGETDTQYF. The DNA of the CDR3 is TGTGCCAGCAGCCCTAGGACAGGGGAGACAGATACGCAGTATTTT. V is TRBV2 and J is TRBJ2-3, with TRBD1 matching over 9 bases. V was clipped by 6 bases and J by 3 bases; unmatched bases: 7. CDR3 length: 15 amino acids. The germline gives CDR1 SNHLY, CDR2 FYNNEI.

This chain connects TRBV7-9 to TRBJ2-2; no firm D call. CDR3 length equals 14 residues. Germline V gene data show CDR1 as SEHNR and CDR2 as FQNEAQ (reference sequence). V dropped 4 bases and J dropped 4 bases, with 10 bases sitting between them. The CDR3 nucleotides are TGTGCCAGCAGCTCAAGACAATCCACCGGGGAGCTGTTTTTT. This sequence encodes CASSSRQSTGELFF. The whole variable domain, remainder taken from reference TRBV7-9 and TRBJ2-2, is DTGVSQNPRHKITKRGQNVTFRCDPISEHNRLYWYRQTLGQGPEFLTYFQNEAQLEKSRLLSDRFSAERPKGSFSTLEIQRTEQGDSAMYLCASSSRQSTGELFFGEGSRLTVL.

This clonotype occurred a few times. The J gene is TRBJ2-3, the V gene TRBV20-1; 9 nucleotides line up with TRBD1. This CDR3 has 13 residues. CDR1 DFQATT and CDR2 SNEGSKA come from the germline V gene (reference sequence). Trimming removed 8 bases from V and 4 bases from J; junction bases left unmatched: 7. The CDR3 sequence: CSSTGGRPDTQYF. DNA of the CDR3: TGCAGTTCAACAGGGGGCCGTCCAGATACGCAGTATTTT.

This clonotype was counted at least ten times. This sequence joins TRBV11-2 and TRBJ2-7, with 7 bases that match TRBD2. The CDR3 spans 16 residues. V dropped 4 bases and J dropped 3; count of bases not matched to a gene: 12. Germline V CDR1 and CDR2: SGHAT, FQNNGV. CDR3 sequence: CASSSTGTNPLYEQYF. In nucleotides, the CDR3 is TGTGCCAGCAGCTCAACCGGGACTAACCCTCTCTACGAGCAGTACTTC.

Only a few counts were recorded for this clonotype. Lacking the conserved final phenylalanine or tryptophan, this CDR3 likely reflects a read error. The V and J genes are TRBV7-2 and TRBJ2-5; no definite D call. V was clipped by 5 bases and J by 3 bases, with 4 bases between them. Germline-derived CDR1 and CDR2 are SGHTA and FQGNSA. The CDR3 spans 11 residues. Written as DNA, the CDR3 is TGTGCCAGCAGCCTCAAAGAGACCCAGTACCTC. This sequence encodes CASSLKETQYL.

In its sample, this clonotype was seen many times. The chain is built from TRBV29-1 and TRBJ2-3, with unresolved D. The V gene's germline CDR1 is SQVTM and CDR2 ANQGSEA. Trimming stripped 3 bases from V and 1 base from J, with 8 bases between. The CDR3 extends over 13 amino acids. In DNA form, the CDR3 reads TGCAGCGTTGATCATCCTGGCACAGATACGCAGTATTTT. This sequence encodes CSVDHPGTDTQYF.

This clonotype came up many times. The CDR3 is CASSSKAGDDTEAFF. CDR3 coding DNA: TGTGCCAGCAGCTCAAAAGCGGGTGATGACACTGAAGCTTTCTTT. V and J are TRBV7-3 and TRBJ1-1; D unresolved. This CDR3 region has 15 residues. The V gene lost 4 bases and the J gene lost 3 bases, with 15 bases spanning the gap. Germline loops: CDR1 SGHTA, CDR2 FQGTGA.

The table lists this clonotype with many counts. The chain is built from TRBV6-2 or TRBV6-3 and TRBJ1-2; tentative D call: TRBD1 (5 bases). Deletions cut 5 bases from V and 4 bases from J, with 8 bases between. This CDR3 contains 12 residues. Germline CDR1 reads MNHEY; CDR2 reads SVGEGT. CDR3 nucleotide sequence: TGTGCCAGCAGTGGGGGACTCTATGGCTACACCTTC. Its protein product is CASSGGLYGYTF.

The table lists this clonotype with many counts. The rearrangement uses TRBV4-3 and TRBJ2-3, with 9 bases that match TRBD2. CDR1 is LGHNA, CDR2 YSLEER, per germline. V dropped 1 base and J dropped 4; count of bases not matched to a gene: 9. The CDR3 spans 17 residues. This CDR3 reads CASSQVASGDLPDTQYF. The CDR3 nucleotides are TGCGCCAGCAGCCAAGTCGCTAGCGGGGATTTGCCAGATACGCAGTATTTT.

The genes are TRBV19 and TRBJ2-5, with TRBD1 identical over 9 bases. CDR3 length equals 15 residues. V was clipped by 5 bases and J by 4 bases; unmatched bases: 8. Germline V gene sequence: CDR1 LNHDA, CDR2 SQIVND (reference sequence). The CDR3 coding sequence is TGTGCCAGTAGTCAACAGGGGGCGTGGGGAGAGACCCAGTACTTC. Its protein product is CASSQQGAWGETQYF.

This clonotype was counted at least ten times. The CDR3 is CASSPFGRGNQPQHF. The CDR3 region has the DNA TGTGCCAGCTCACCATTCGGCAGGGGCAATCAGCCCCAGCATTTT. The chain links TRBV18 to TRBJ1-5; D is possibly TRBD1 (5 bases). Trimming cost V 2 bases and J 2 bases, with 10 bases left between them. From germline, CDR1 is KGHSH and CDR2 LQKENI. This CDR3 region has 15 residues.

The sample holds many counts of this clonotype. The chain employs TRBV7-2 and TRBJ2-5; 13 bases fit TRBD2. CDR3 size: 16 residues. The V gene end was trimmed by 4 bases and the J gene end by 4 bases; junction bases not matched to a gene: 6. Germline V gene lookup returns CDR1 SGHTA and CDR2 FQGNSA. The CDR3 nucleotides read TGTGCCAGCAGCTCCCGGACTAGCGGGAGAGGAGAGACCCAGTACTTC. The encoded protein is CASSSRTSGRGETQYF. The full variable domain, rest sourced from reference TRBV7-2 and TRBJ2-5, is GAGVSQSPSNKVTEKGKDVELRCDPISGHTALYWYRQSLGQGLEFLIYFQGNSAPDKSGLPSDRFSAERTGGSVSTLTIQRTQQEDSAVYLCASSSRTSGRGETQYFGPGTRLLVL.

This clonotype was found a few times. The chain joins TRBV20-1 to TRBJ2-2; TRBD2 is a possible D gene (6 bases). V lost 5 bases and J 6 bases, leaving 10 bases between the germline ends. CDR3 size: 12 residues. CDR1 and CDR2 from the germline V gene are DFQATT and SNEGSKA (reference sequence). CDR3 loop: CSAPTGAGELFF. The CDR3 DNA reads as TGCAGTGCTCCGACGGGGGCCGGGGAGCTGTTTTTT.

This clonotype was observed at least ten times. J is TRBJ2-2 and V is TRBV24-1, with no clear D. The V and J ends lost 1 base and 0 bases respectively, with 8 bases between them. Germline assignment: CDR1 KGHDR and CDR2 SFDVKD. CDR3 size: 16 residues. This CDR3 reads CATSDLGQTNTGELFF. CDR3 DNA: TGTGCCACCAGTGATTTAGGCCAAACGAACACCGGGGAGCTGTTTTTT.

This clonotype was detected many times. The V gene is TRBV3-1, the J gene TRBJ2-2; D unclear. The CDR3 is made up of 13 amino acids. Trimming left V 2 bases short and J 1 base short, with 2 bases between. Germline-derived CDR1 and CDR2 are LGHDT and YNNKEL (reference sequence). The DNA of the CDR3 is TGTGCCAGCAGCCAACTGAACACCGGGGAGCTGTTTTTT. Encoded protein: CASSQLNTGELFF. The entire variable domain, with the rest obtained from reference TRBV3-1 and TRBJ2-2, is as follows: DTAVSQTPKYLVTQMGNDKSIKCEQNLGHDTMYWYKQDSKKFLKIMFSYNNKELIINETVPNRFSPKSPDKAHLNLHINSLELGDSAVYFCASSQLNTGELFFGEGSRLTVL.

This clonotype was observed at least ten times. The CDR3 region is CASGGLAGMGGDTQYF. The DNA of the CDR3 is TGTGCCAGCGGGGGACTAGCGGGGATGGGGGGAGATACGCAGTATTTT. The gene calls are TRBV28 and TRBJ2-3; 13 bases are shared with TRBD2. V lost 8 bases to trimming and J lost 5 bases; unmatched junction nucleotides: 10. The CDR3 runs 16 residues. The V gene's germline CDR1 is MDHEN and CDR2 SYDVKM.

This clonotype was seen ten or more times. V is TRBV6-1 and J is TRBJ2-1; TRBD2 matches at 9 bases. Germline loops: CDR1 MNHNS, CDR2 SASEGT. CDR3 length: 16 residues. Trimming cost V 1 base and J 4 bases; bases outside gene matches: 5. DNA for the CDR3: TGTGCCAGCAGTGAAGGGCTAGCGGGACTTTACAATGAGCAGTTCTTC. Translated, it gives CASSEGLAGLYNEQFF.

This clonotype was detected only a few times. The chain couples TRBV15 to TRBJ1-4; unclear D gene. The length of the CDR3 is 13 residues. Germline CDR1 and CDR2: LNHNV and YYDKDF (reference sequence). Trimming cost V 5 bases and J 11 bases, with 15 bases left between them. The CDR3 reads CATSLRGEDKLFF. The CDR3 bases are TGTGCCACCAGCCTCCGAGGAGAAGACAAACTGTTTTTT.

This clonotype was seen repeatedly, ten times or more. The chain employs TRBV4-1 and TRBJ1-1; a weak D match, TRBD1 (5 bases). The V end lost 5 bases, the J end lost 1 base, and 11 bases lay between the germline ends. Germline V gene data show CDR1 as MGHRA and CDR2 as YSYEKL. The CDR3 contains 14 residues. CDR3 coding DNA: TGCGCCAGCAGCAAGAGCACAGGGAACACTGAAGCTTTCTTT. Translation gives CASSKSTGNTEAFF.

This clonotype was counted a few times. CDR3 coding DNA: TGTGCCATAGGAGGGCCGCGGACCGGGGAGCTGTTTTTT. It codes for CAIGGPRTGELFF. This chain connects TRBV19 to TRBJ2-2; D may be TRBD2 (6 bases). Germline V gene lookup returns CDR1 LNHDA and CDR2 SQIVND (reference sequence). V was pared by 10 bases and J by 5 bases, with 14 bases between. This CDR3 region has 13 residues. Looking up the rest from reference TRBV19 and TRBJ2-2 gives the full variable domain: DGGITQSPKYLFRKEGQNVTLSCEQNLNHDAMYWYRQDPGQGLRLIYYSQIVNDFQKGDIAEGYSVSREKKESFPLTVTSAQKNPTAFYLCAIGGPRTGELFFGEGSRLTVL.

This clonotype came up a few times. CDR3 in DNA: TGTGCCAGCAGCCAAGGGGGACAGTTGGAGCTGTTTTTT. Encoded protein: CASSQGGQLELFF. The chain employs TRBV14 and TRBJ2-2; 7 nucleotides align to TRBD1. The CDR3 contains 13 residues. Germline assignment: CDR1 SGHDN and CDR2 FVKESK. The ends lost 1 base at V and 10 bases at J; junction bases unmatched: 3.

This clonotype occurred many times. The chain recombines TRBV7-2 with TRBJ2-3, with D possibly matching TRBD2 (5 bases). Germline CDR1 SGHTA, CDR2 FQGNSA. Trimming removed 3 bases at V and 2 bases at J, with 12 bases between. This CDR3 has 15 amino acids. CDR3 nucleotides: TGTGCCAGCAGCTTTGGGAGCTCTTACACAGATACGCAGTATTTT. Residues: CASSFGSSYTDTQYF.

This clonotype was counted many times. The chain recombines TRBV9 with TRBJ2-2; no definite D call. Germline CDR1 SGDLS, CDR2 YYNGEE. The CDR3 is 14 amino acids. Trimming left V 0 bases short and J 3 bases short, with 6 bases between. CDR3 amino acids: CASSVATDTGELFF. The CDR3 bases are TGTGCCAGCAGCGTAGCTACTGACACCGGGGAGCTGTTTTTT.

V gene TRBV12-3 or TRBV12-4 combines with J gene TRBJ2-7; 7 bases map to TRBD2. Trimming cost V 5 bases and J 3 bases; bases outside gene matches: 7. The CDR3 contains 14 residues. CDR3 loop: CASSRTRTSYEQYF. CDR3 DNA: TGTGCCAGCAGTCGGACTAGGACGAGCTACGAGCAGTACTTC.

At least ten counts were recorded for this clonotype. This chain uses TRBV7-3 with TRBJ2-1; D unresolved. This CDR3 region has 15 residues. Germline CDR1 reads SGHTA; CDR2 reads FQGTGA. Trimming shortened V by 5 bases and J by 0 bases, and 11 bases separated the two germline ends. This chain's CDR3 is CASSLVLSSYNEQFF. The CDR3 nucleotides are TGTGCCAGCAGCCTTGTGCTGAGCTCCTACAATGAGCAGTTCTTC. Filled out from reference TRBV7-3 and TRBJ2-1, the complete variable domain reads GAGVSQTPSNKVTEKGKYVELRCDPISGHTALYWYRQSLGQGPEFLIYFQGTGAADDSGLPNDRFFAVRPEGSVSTLKIQRTERGDSAVYLCASSLVLSSYNEQFFGPGTRLTVL.

This clonotype came up many times. This sequence joins TRBV20-1 and TRBJ2-3; D is uncertain. V gave up 7 bases and J gave up 2 bases, with 10 bases separating them. Germline V lookup: CDR1 DFQATT, CDR2 SNEGSKA (reference sequence). The CDR3 is 12 amino acids. CDR3 in DNA: TGCAGTGTTTCACTAACCACAGATACGCAGTATTTT. It is translated as CSVSLTTDTQYF.